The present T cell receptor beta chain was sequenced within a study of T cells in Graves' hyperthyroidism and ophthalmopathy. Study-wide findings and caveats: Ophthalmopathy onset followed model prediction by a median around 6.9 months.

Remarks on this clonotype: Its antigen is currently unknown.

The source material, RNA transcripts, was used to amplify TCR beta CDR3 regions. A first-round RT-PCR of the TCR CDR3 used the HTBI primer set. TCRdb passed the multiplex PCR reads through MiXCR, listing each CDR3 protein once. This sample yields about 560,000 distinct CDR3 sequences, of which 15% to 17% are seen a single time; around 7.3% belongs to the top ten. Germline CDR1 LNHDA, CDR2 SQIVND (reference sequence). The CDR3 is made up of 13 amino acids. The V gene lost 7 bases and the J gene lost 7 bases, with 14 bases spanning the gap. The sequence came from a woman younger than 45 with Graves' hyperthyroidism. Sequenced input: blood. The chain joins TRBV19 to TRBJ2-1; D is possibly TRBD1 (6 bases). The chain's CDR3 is CASTKKQGNEQFF. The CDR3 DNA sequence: TGTGCCAGTACCAAGAAACAGGGTAATGAGCAGTTCTTC.